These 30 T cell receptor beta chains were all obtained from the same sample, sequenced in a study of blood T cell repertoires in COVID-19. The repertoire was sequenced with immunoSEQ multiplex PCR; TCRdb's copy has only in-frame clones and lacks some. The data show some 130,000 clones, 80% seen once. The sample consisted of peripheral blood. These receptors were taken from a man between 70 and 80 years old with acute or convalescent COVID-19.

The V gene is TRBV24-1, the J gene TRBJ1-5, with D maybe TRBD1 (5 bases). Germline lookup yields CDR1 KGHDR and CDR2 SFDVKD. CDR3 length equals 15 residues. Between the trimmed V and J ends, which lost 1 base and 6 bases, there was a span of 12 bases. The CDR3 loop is CATSDFKPGCQPQHF. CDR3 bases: TGTGCCACCAGTGATTTTAAACCAGGGTGTCAGCCCCAGCATTTT.

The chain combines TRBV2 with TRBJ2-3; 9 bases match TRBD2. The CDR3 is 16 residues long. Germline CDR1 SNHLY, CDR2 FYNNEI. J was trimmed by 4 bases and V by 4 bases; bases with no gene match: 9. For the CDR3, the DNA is TGTGCCAGCAGTGGAGGCGGGGGGGCCCTGGCAGATACGCAGTATTTT. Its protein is CASSGGGGALADTQYF.

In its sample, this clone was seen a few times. This CDR3 reads CASSYSVRNTEAFF. CDR3 sequence (DNA): TGTGCCAGCAGTTACTCTGTCAGGAACACTGAAGCTTTCTTT. J is TRBJ1-1 and V is TRBV6-5; D remains unclear. Germline CDR1 is MNHEY and CDR2 is SVGAGI. The V end lost 0 bases, the J end lost 1 base, and 6 bases lay between the germline ends. The CDR3 extends over 14 amino acids.

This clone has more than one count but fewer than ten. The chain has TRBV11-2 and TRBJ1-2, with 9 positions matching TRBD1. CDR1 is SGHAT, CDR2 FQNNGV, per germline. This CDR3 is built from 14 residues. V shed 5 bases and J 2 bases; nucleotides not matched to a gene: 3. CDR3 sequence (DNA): TGTGCCAGCAGCCCCGGACAGGGGAACTATGGCTACACCTTC. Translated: CASSPGQGNYGYTF.

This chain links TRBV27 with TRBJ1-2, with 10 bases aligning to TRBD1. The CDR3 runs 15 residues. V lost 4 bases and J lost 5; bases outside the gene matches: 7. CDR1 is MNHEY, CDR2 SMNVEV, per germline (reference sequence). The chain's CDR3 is CASSSTGGGVYGYTF. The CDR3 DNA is TGTGCCAGCAGTTCGACAGGGGGCGGCGTTTATGGCTACACCTTC.

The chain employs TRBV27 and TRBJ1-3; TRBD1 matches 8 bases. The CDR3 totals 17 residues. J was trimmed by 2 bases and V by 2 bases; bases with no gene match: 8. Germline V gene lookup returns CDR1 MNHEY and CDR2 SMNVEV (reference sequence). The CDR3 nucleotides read TGTGCCAGCAGTTTACGTCCCGACAGGGGCACTGGAAACACCATATATTTT. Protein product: CASSLRPDRGTGNTIYF.

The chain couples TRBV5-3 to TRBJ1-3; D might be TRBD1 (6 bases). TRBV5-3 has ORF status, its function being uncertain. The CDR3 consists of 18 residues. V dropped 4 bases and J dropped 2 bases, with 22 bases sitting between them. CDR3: CARSPHAHRELPGNTIYF. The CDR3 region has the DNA TGTGCCAGAAGCCCTCATGCCCACAGGGAGTTACCTGGAAACACCATATATTTT.

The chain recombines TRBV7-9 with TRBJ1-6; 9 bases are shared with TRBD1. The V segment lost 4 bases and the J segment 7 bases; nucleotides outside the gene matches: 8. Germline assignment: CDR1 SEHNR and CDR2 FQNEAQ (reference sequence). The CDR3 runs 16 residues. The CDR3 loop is CASSSTGGMINSPLHF. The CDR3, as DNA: TGTGCCAGCAGCTCAACAGGGGGCATGATAAATTCACCCCTCCACTTT.

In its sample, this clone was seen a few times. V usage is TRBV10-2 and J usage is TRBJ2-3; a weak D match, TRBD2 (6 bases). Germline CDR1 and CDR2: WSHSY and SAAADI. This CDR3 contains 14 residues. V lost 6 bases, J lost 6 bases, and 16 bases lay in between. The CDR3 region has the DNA TGCGCCAGCAGGTGGGACTTTTTGGGCGATACGCAGTATTTT. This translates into CASRWDFLGDTQYF.

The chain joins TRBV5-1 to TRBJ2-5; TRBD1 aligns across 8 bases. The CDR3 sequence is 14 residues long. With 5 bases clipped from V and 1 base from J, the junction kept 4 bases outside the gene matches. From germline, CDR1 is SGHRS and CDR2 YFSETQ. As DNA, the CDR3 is TGCGCCAGCAGTTCCACAGGGGGCCAAGAGACCCAGTACTTC. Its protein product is CASSSTGGQETQYF.

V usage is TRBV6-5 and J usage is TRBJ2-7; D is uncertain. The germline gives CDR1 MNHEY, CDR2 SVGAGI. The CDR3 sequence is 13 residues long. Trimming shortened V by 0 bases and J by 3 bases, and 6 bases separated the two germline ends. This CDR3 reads CASSYSRGYEQYF. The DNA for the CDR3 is TGTGCCAGCAGTTACTCGAGAGGCTACGAGCAGTACTTC.

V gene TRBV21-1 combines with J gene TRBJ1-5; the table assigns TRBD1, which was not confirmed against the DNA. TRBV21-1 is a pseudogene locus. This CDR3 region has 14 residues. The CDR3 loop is CASSSGICNQPQHF. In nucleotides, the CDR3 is TGTGCCAGCTCCTCAGGGATCTGCAATCAGCCCCAGCATTTT.

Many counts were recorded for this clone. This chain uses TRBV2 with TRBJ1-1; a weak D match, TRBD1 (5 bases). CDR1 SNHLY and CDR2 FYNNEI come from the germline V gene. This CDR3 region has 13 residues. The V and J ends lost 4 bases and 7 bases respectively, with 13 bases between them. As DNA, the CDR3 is TGTGCCAGCAGTGGTAACGTGCAGGGTGAAGCTTTCTTT. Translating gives CASSGNVQGEAFF.

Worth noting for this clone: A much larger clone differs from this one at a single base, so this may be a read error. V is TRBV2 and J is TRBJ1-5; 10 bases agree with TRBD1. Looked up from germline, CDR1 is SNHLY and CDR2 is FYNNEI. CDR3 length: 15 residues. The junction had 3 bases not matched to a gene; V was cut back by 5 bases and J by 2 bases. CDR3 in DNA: TGTGCCAGCAGTACCGGGACAGGGGGCAATCAGCCCCAGCATTTT. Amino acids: CASSTGTGGNQPQHF.

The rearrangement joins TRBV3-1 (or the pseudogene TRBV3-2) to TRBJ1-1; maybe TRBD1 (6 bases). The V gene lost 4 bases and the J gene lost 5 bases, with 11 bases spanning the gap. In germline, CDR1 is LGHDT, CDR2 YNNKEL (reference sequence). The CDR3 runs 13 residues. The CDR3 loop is CASSLGTLTEAFF. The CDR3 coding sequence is TGTGCCAGCAGCCTCGGGACATTAACTGAAGCTTTCTTT.

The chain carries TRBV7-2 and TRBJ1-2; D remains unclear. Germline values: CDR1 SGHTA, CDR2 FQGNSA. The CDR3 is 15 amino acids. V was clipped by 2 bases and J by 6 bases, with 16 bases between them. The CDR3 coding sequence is TGTGCCAGCAGCTTACGGAGCAGAAGTTTTGATGGCTACACCTTC. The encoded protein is CASSLRSRSFDGYTF. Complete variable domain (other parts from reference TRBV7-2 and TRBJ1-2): GAGVSQSPSNKVTEKGKDVELRCDPISGHTALYWYRQSLGQGLEFLIYFQGNSAPDKSGLPSDRFSAERTGGSVSTLTIQRTQQEDSAVYLCASSLRSRSFDGYTFGSGTRLTVV.

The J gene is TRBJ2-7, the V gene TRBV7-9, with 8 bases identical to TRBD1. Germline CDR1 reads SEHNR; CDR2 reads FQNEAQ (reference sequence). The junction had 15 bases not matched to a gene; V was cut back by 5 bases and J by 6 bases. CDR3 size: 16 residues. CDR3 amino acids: CASSPRTGRFGGEQYF. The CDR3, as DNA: TGTGCCAGCAGCCCTCGGACAGGGCGTTTTGGGGGCGAGCAGTACTTC.

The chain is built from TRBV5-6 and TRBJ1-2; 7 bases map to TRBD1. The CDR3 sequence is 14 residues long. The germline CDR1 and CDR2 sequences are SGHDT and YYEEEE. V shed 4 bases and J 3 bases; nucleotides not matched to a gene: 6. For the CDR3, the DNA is TGTGCCAGCAGCCCGTCCGGGACAGACTATGGCTACACCTTC. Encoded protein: CASSPSGTDYGYTF.

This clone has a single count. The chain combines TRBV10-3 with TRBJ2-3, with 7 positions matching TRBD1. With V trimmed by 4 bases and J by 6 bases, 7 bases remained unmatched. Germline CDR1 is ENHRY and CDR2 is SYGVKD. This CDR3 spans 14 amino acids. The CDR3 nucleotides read TGTGCCATCAGTGGACGGGACAGTGTTGATACGCAGTATTTT. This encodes CAISGRDSVDTQYF.

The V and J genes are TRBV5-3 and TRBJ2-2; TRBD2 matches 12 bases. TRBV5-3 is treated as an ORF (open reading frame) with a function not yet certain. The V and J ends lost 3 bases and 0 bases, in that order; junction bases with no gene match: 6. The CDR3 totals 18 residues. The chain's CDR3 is CARSSKTSGGANTGELFF. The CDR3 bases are TGTGCCAGAAGCTCGAAGACTAGCGGGGGCGCGAACACCGGGGAGCTGTTTTTT.

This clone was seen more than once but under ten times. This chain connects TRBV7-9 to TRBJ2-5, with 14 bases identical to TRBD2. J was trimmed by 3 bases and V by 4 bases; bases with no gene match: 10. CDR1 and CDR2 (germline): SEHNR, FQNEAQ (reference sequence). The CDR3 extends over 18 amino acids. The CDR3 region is CASSSPTSGGASEETQYF. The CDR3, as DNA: TGTGCCAGCAGCTCGCCGACTAGCGGGGGGGCGAGCGAAGAGACCCAGTACTTC.

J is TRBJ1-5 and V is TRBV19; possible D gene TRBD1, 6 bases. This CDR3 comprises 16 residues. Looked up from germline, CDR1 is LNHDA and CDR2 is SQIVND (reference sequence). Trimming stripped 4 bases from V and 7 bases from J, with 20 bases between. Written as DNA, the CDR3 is TGTGCCAGTAGTAGGGCGACACAGGGTATCGGCCAGCCCCAGCATTTT. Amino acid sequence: CASSRATQGIGQPQHF.

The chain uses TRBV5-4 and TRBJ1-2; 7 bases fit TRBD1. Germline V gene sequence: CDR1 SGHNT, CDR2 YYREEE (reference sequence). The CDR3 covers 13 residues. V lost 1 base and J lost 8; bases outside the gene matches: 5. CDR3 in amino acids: CASSLTGVGGYTF. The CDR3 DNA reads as TGTGCCAGCAGCTTGACAGGGGTAGGGGGCTACACCTTC.

This CDR3 reads CASSRELNTEAFF. The CDR3 region has the DNA TGTGCCAGCAGCAGAGAGCTGAACACTGAAGCTTTCTTT. This chain links TRBV9 with TRBJ1-1; no reliable D call. V was clipped by 4 bases and J by 0 bases, with 7 bases between them. The CDR3 spans 13 residues. Per the germline V gene, CDR1 is SGDLS and CDR2 is YYNGEE. Together with reference TRBV9 and TRBJ1-1, the CDR3 gives the full variable domain: DSGVTQTPKHLITATGQRVTLRCSPRSGDLSVYWYQQSLDQGLQFLIQYYNGEERAKGNILERFSAQQFPDLHSELNLSSLELGDSALYFCASSRELNTEAFFGQGTRLTVV.

The CDR3 DNA reads TGTGCCATCAGTGAGTCGAAGCGGGGGGGCTACGAGCAGTACTTC. This codes for CAISESKRGGYEQYF. The chain recombines TRBV10-3 with TRBJ2-7, with 10 nucleotides matching TRBD2. Trimming cost V 0 bases and J 3 bases; bases outside gene matches: 2. The CDR3 consists of 15 residues. The germline gives CDR1 ENHRY, CDR2 SYGVKD.

The CDR3 DNA reads as TGTGCCAGCAGCCAAGATGTAGGTAGCGGGGGCTCCTACAATGAGCAGTTCTTC. Its translation is CASSQDVGSGGSYNEQFF. The rearrangement joins TRBV4-2 to TRBJ2-1; 9 bases are a match to TRBD2. Unmatched junction bases numbered 6, after V lost 0 bases and J lost 0 bases. There are 18 residues in the CDR3. Germline CDR1 is LGHNA and CDR2 is YNFKEQ.

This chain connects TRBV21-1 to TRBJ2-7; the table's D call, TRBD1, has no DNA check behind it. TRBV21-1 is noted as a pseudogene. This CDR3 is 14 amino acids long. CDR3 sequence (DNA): TGTGCCAGCACTCCCAGGGGGCCCTCCTACGAGCAGTACTTC. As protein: CASTPRGPSYEQYF.

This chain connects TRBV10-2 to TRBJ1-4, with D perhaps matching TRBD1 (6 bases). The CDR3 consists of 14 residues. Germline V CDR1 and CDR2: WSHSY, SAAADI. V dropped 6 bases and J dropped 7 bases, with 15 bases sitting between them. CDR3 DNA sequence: TGCGCCAGCAGCTTACAGGGCGCAGGTGAAAAACTGTTTTTT. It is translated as CASSLQGAGEKLFF.

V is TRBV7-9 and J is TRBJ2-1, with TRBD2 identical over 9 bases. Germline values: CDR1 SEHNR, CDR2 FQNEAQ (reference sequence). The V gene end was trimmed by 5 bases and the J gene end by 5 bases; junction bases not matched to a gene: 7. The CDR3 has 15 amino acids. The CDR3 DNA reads TGTGCCAGCAGCCCGCGGGGGGGCGTCAACAATGAGCAGTTCTTC. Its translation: CASSPRGGVNNEQFF. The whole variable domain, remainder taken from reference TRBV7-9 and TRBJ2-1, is DTGVSQNPRHKITKRGQNVTFRCDPISEHNRLYWYRQTLGQGPEFLTYFQNEAQLEKSRLLSDRFSAERPKGSFSTLEIQRTEQGDSAMYLCASSPRGGVNNEQFFGPGTRLTVL.

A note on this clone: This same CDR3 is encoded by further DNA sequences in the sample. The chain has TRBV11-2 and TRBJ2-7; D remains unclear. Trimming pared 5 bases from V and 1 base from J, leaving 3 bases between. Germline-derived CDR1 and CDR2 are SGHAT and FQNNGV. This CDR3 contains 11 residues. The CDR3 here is CASSPSYEQYF. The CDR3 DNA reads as TGTGCCAGCAGCCCTTCCTACGAGCAGTACTTC.